A single sample gave rise to the 4 T cell receptor beta chains below, sequenced in a study of T cells and Merkel cell carcinoma outcomes. Repertoires were generated with immunoSEQ multiplex PCR, while TCRdb's copy carries only in-frame clones and drops some. The data contain around 1,800 clones, more than 90% of them singletons. What was sequenced was tumor tissue from Merkel cell carcinoma. The receptors originated from a human donor with Merkel cell carcinoma.

V usage is TRBV7-9 and J usage is TRBJ2-2, with D hard to call. CDR3 size: 14 residues. Germline assignment: CDR1 SEHNR and CDR2 FQNEAQ (reference sequence). With 5 bases removed from V and 1 base from J, the gap between germline ends came to 8 bases. This CDR3 reads CASSLLGNTGELFF. CDR3 nucleotides: TGTGCCAGCAGCCTGCTCGGGAACACCGGGGAGCTGTTTTTT.

The gene calls are TRBV9 and TRBJ1-1, with a possible D match to TRBD1 (5 bases). Germline V CDR1 and CDR2: SGDLS, YYNGEE. The CDR3 covers 16 residues. Trimming removed 5 bases from V and 5 bases from J, with 22 bases in between. CDR3 nucleotides: TGTGCCAGCAGTGAACCTATCGGGACCTTGGGGACTGAAGCTTTCTTT. Translation: CASSEPIGTLGTEAFF.

V is TRBV2 and J is TRBJ2-5; TRBD2 agrees at 10 bases. Trimming removed 0 bases from V and 3 bases from J; junction bases left unmatched: 4. CDR3 length: 16 residues. Germline V gene lookup returns CDR1 SNHLY and CDR2 FYNNEI. The CDR3 region is CASSEAGAGGKETQYF. In DNA form, the CDR3 reads TGTGCCAGCAGTGAAGCCGGAGCGGGGGGGAAAGAGACCCAGTACTTC.

V is TRBV19 and J is TRBJ1-1, with TRBD1 as a possible D gene (6 bases). The CDR3 runs 14 residues. Germline-derived CDR1 and CDR2 are LNHDA and SQIVND (reference sequence). The V and J ends lost 4 bases and 4 bases respectively, with 13 bases between them. DNA for the CDR3: TGTGCCAGTAGTAAGGGTGGCAGGGGCACTGAAGCTTTCTTT. The encoded protein is CASSKGGRGTEAFF.